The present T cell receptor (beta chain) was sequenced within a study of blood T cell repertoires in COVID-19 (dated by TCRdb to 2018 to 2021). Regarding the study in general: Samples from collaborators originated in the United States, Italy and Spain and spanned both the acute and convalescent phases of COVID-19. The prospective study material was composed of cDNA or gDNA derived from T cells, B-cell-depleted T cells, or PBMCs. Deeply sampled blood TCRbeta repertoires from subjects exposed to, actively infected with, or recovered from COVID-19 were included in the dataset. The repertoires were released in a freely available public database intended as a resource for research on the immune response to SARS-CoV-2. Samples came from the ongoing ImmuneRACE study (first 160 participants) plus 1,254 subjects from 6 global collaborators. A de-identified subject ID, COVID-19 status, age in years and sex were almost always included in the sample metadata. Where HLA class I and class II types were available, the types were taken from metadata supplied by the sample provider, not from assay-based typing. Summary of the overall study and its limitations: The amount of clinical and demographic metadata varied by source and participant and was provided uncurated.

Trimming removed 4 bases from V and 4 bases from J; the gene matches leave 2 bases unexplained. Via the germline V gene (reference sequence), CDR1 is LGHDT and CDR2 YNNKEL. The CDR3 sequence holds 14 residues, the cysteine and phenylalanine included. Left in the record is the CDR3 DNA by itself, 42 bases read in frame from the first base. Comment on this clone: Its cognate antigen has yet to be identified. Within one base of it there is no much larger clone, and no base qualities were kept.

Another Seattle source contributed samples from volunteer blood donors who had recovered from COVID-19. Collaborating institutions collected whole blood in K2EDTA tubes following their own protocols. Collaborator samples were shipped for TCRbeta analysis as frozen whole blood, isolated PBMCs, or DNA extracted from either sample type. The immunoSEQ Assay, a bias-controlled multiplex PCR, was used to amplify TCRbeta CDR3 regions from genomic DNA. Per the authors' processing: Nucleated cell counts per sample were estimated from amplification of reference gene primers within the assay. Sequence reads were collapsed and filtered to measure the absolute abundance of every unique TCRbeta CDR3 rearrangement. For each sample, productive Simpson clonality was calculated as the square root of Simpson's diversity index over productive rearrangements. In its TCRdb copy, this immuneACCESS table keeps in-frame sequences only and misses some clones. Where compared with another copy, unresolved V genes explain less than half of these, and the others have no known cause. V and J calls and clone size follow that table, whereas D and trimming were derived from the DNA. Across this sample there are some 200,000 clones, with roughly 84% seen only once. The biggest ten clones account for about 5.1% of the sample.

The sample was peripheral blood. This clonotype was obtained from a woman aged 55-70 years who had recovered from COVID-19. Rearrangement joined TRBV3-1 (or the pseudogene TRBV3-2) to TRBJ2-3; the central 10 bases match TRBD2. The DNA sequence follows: TGTGCCAGCAGCCCTAGCGGGGGACCAGATACGCAGTATTTT. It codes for CASSPSGGPDTQYF.